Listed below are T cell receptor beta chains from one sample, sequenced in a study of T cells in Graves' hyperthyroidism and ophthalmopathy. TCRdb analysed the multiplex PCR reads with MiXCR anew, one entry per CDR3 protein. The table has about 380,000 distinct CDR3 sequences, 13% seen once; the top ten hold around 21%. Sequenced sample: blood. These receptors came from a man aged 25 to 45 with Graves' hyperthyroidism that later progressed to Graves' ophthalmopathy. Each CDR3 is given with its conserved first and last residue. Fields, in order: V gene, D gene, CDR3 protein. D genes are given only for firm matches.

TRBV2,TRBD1,CASSDRDRVSKEQYF
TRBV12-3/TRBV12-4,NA,CASRAFGTQYF
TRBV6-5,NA,CASSYSNGRETQYF
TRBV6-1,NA,CASSSDWGETQYF
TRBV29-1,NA,CSVGSGNEKLFF
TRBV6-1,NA,CASKGVMGEETQYF
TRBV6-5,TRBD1,CASGYSAGGQETQYF
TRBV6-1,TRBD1,CASGHTGGRTEAFF
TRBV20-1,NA,CSAGRTGDFYNEQFF
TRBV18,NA,CASSPRGTNTGELFF
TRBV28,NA,CASSLAGMGFDTQYF
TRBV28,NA,CASSDGTNYGYTF
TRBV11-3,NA,CASSLSVTGFGYTF
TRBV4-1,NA,CASSHRGLAGTYEQYF
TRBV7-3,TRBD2,CASSYSAGGTGELFF
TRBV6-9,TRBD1,CASSFQTGAYPAQHF
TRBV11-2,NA,CASSLVGGQKDGYTF
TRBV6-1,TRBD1,CASSRGTAFRNTEAFF
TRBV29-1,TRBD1,CSVEIGDSFSYEQYF
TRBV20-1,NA,CSAPLGALMNTEAFF